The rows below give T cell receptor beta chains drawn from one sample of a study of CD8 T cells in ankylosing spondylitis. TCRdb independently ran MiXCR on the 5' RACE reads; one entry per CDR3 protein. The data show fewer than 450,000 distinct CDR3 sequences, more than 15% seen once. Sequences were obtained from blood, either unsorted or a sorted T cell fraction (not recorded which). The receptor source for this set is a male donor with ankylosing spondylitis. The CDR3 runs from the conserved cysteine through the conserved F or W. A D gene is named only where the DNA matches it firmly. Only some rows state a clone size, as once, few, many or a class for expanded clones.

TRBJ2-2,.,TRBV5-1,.,TGCGCCAGCAGCTCGGAGACTGTCGCCGGGGAGCTGTTTTTT,CASSSETVAGELFF
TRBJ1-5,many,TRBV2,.,TGTGCCAGCAGTGAACAGCCTTGGCCCCAGCATTTT,CASSEQPWPQHF
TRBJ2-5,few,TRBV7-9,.,TGTGCCAGCAGGGAGGGACTTAGACCAACCCTAGAGACCCAGTACTTC,CASREGLRPTLETQYF
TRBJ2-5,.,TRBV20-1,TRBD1,TGCAGTGCTGGGGGACAGCTGGAGACCCAGTACTTC,CSAGGQLETQYF
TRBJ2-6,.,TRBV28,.,TGTGCCAGCAGCCAAATCGGGCCCGGGGAGGGGGCCAACGTCCTGACTTTC,CASSQIGPGEGANVLTF
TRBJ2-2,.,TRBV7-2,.,TGTGCCAGCAGCCCGCCTGACACCGGGGAGCTGTTTTTT,CASSPPDTGELFF
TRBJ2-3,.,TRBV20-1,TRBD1,TGCAGTGCCTACAGGGGTGTCACAGATACGCAGTATTTT,CSAYRGVTDTQYF
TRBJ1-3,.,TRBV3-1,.,TGTGCCAGCAGCCAAGACCCCTGGCGTGGAAACACCATATATTTT,CASSQDPWRGNTIYF
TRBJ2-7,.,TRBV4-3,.,TGCGCCAGCAGCCAAGATCGGGGTGCCTACGAGCAGTACTTC,CASSQDRGAYEQYF
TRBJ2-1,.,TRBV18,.,TGTGCCAGCTGTCGACTCTCGTACAATGAGCAGTTCTTC,CASCRLSYNEQFF
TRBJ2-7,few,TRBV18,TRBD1,TGTGCCAGCTCACCACGGGCGCTGACAGGGACAGCCCACGAGCAGTACTTC,CASSPRALTGTAHEQYF
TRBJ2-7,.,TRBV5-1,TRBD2,TGCGCCAGCAGCGGGACTAGCGGTTTCTACGAGCAGTACTTC,CASSGTSGFYEQYF
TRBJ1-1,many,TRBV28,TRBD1,TGTGCCAGCAGTGCCATTACCGGGACAGGTGACACCGCCGCTTTCTTT,CASSAITGTGDTAAFF
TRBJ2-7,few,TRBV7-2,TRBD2,TGTGCCAGCAGCTTAGGGGGACTAGTCGTCTACGAGCAGTACTTC,CASSLGGLVVYEQYF
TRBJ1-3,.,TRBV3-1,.,TGTGCCAGCAGCCAAATCGGCAGAACCTCTGGAAACACCATATATTTT,CASSQIGRTSGNTIYF
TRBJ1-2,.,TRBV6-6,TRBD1,TGTGCCAGCAGTCCGGGACAGGCATTGGGCTACACCTTC,CASSPGQALGYTF
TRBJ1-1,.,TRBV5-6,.,TGTGCCAGCAGCTTGGAGGGCAGGGAAGCTTTCTTT,CASSLEGREAFF
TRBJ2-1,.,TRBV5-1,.,TGCGCCAGCAGTACCCCCCAACCATACTCCTACAATGAGCAGTTCTTC,CASSTPQPYSYNEQFF
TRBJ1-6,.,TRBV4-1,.,TGCGCCAGCAGCCAAGAGATGATTACTGGTTCACCCCTCCACTTT,CASSQEMITGSPLHF
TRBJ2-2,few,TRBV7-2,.,TGTGCCAGCAGCGCCCGAGGGTCGACCGGGGAGCTGTTTTTT,CASSARGSTGELFF
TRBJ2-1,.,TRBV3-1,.,TGTGCCAGCAGCCAAGGCCCTTCCTACAATGAGCAGTTCTTC,CASSQGPSYNEQFF
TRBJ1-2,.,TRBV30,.,TGTGCCTGGAGCAGTGCTCAGGGCCGCGGCTACACCTTC,CAWSSAQGRGYTF
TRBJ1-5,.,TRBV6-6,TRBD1,TGTGCCAGCAGCAGGGGGGAACAGCCCCAGCATTTT,CASSRGEQPQHF
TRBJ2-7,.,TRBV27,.,TGTGCCAGCAGCCCAACTTTAGGACCCTCCTACGAGCAGTACTTC,CASSPTLGPSYEQYF
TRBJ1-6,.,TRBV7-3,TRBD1,TGTGCCAGCATCGCGAGAATCCGGGACAGATATTCACCCCTCCACTTT,CASIARIRDRYSPLHF
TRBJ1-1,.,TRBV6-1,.,TGTGCCAGCATGACGGGCGGGACGAGGACTGAAGCTTTCTTT,CASMTGGTRTEAFF
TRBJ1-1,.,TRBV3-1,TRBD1,TGTGCCAGCAGCCAGAAACAGGGGGAAGCTTTCTTT,CASSQKQGEAFF
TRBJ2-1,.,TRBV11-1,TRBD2,TGTGCCAGCAGCTTCCCCCCCCCAGCGGGAGGCGGTGAGCAGTTCTTC,CASSFPPPAGGGEQFF